This TCR beta chain appears in the sequencing data of a study of OX40 agonist ivuxolimab in advanced cancers. Study results and caveats: Expanded clones tended on average to be more numerous among CD8+ T cells than CD4+. Also present in some nonresponders was a low level of normalized T-cell clonal expansion.

TCRdb's table, derived via immunoSEQ multiplex PCR, lists solely in-frame clones and lacks some. The table has about 14,000 clones, over 75% seen once. A note on this clone: Its antigen is undetermined.

Germline loops: CDR1 WSHSY, CDR2 SAAADI. This CDR3 comprises 12 residues. Trimming left V 8 bases short and J 6 bases short, with 10 bases between. Sequences were derived from CD4+ or CD8+ T cells sorted from blood, sampled in a trial of the OX40 agonist ivuxolimab. V is TRBV10-2 and J is TRBJ1-4; perhaps TRBD1 as D (5 bases). This TCR was recovered from an adult with an advanced solid tumor such as melanoma, head and neck, liver or kidney cancer. Written as DNA, the CDR3 is TGCGCCAGCTCTTCACAGGATGAAAAACTGTTTTTT. It translates to CASSSQDEKLFF.